The following is a T cell receptor beta chain sequence with its context. The CDR3 loop spans 13 amino acids. The germline V gene has CDR1 MNHEY and CDR2 SVGAGI. Trimming took off 8 bases at V and 8 bases at J, with 15 bases between the two ends. TCRdb's copy holds only in-frame clones and misses some; the assay was immunoSEQ multiplex PCR. The sample has about 140,000 clones; 84% are singletons. The data derive from a study of blood T cell repertoires in COVID-19. Turning to the study itself: PBMCs, B-cell-depleted T cells, or T cells provided the cDNA or gDNA that made up the material.

The chain links TRBV6-5 to TRBJ1-4, with a possible D match to TRBD1 (6 bases). The clonotype was recovered from a man aged 25-45 years with COVID-19, enrolled during active disease. The sample taken for sequencing was peripheral blood. Here the CDR3 reads CASSRQVWEKLFF. The DNA of the CDR3 is TGTGCCAGCTCTCGACAGGTTTGGGAAAAACTGTTTTTT.